This entry concerns a single TCR beta chain. Its antigen is unknown. Generated by immunoSEQ multiplex PCR, the TCRdb table keeps only in-frame clones and is missing some. The sample records around 120,000 clones, roughly 87% being singletons. After removal of 3 bases from V and 1 base from J, the junction contained 5 bases not matched to a gene. The germline CDR1 and CDR2 sequences are GTSNPN and SVGIG (reference sequence). The CDR3 loop spans 15 amino acids. The data were taken from a study of T cell responses to AZD1222 COVID-19 vaccine. Notes on the study in general: Clonal diversity was possibly underestimated, and white British individuals and females predominated among donors. Baseline serology detected seropositivity in only six AZD1222 recipients.

This chain links TRBV30 with TRBJ2-2, with TRBD2 matching 7 bases. This receptor was identified in an adult in good health. This material consisted of peripheral blood, taken on day 0 of AZD1222 vaccination. The CDR3 region is CAWRREGRNTGELFF. The CDR3, as DNA: TGTGCCTGGAGAAGGGAGGGGCGGAACACCGGGGAGCTGTTTTTT.